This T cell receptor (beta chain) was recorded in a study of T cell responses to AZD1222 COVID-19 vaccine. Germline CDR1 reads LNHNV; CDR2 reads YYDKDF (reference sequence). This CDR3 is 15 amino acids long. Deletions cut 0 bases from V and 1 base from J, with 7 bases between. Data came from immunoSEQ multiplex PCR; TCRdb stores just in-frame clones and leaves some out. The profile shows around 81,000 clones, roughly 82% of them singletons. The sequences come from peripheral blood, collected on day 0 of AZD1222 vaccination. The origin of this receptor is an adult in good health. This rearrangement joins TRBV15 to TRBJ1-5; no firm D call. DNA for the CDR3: TGTGCCACCAGCAGAGATCTTTCCAGCAATCAGCCCCAGCATTTT. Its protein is CATSRDLSSNQPQHF. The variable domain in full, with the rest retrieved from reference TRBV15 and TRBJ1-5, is DAMVIQNPRYQVTQFGKPVTLSCSQTLNHNVMYWYQQKSSQAPKLLFHYYDKDFNNEADTPDNFQSRRPNTSFCFLDIRSPGLGDTAMYLCATSRDLSSNQPQHFGDGTRLSIL.